The 20 T cell receptor beta chains listed next were all sequenced from one sample in a study of T cell clonality in common variable immunodeficiency. Study-wide results and caveats: Reportedly, TCR beta sequences from common variable immunodeficiency showed fewer deletions and N-nucleotide insertions.

The assay was immunoSEQ multiplex PCR, and TCRdb's table has in-frame clones only and misses some. The sample has tens of thousands of clones, none seen only once. Their antigens remain unidentified. Material: peripheral blood mononuclear cells. The source of these receptors is a human donor with common variable immunodeficiency.

About this clone: Its ends do not fully match the called genes, so a read error is possible. The read is 3 residues too short to cover the CDR3 end, so that end is filled in from the germline J gene. The rearrangement uses TRBV7-9 and TRBJ2-5; no definite D call. Per the germline V gene, CDR1 is SEHNR and CDR2 is FQNEAQ (reference sequence). CDR3 length: 11 residues. The CDR3 region is CSSSLYETQYF. The CDR3 bases that were read are TGTTCCAGCAGCTTGTATGAGACC.

This clone was picked up a small number of times. The read finishes 3 residues shy of the CDR3 end, and the germline J gene is used to complete it. The gene calls are TRBV6-2 or TRBV6-3 and TRBJ2-7, with 11 bases fitting TRBD1. The germline gives CDR1 MNHEY, CDR2 SVGEGT. The length of the CDR3 is 15 residues. The trim removed 2 bases at V and 3 bases at J, leaving 3 bases unmatched. Incomplete CDR3 DNA: TGTGCCAGCAGTTACAGGGACAGGGGGAACTACGAG. It codes for CASSYRDRGNYE. The whole CDR3 sequence is CASSYRDRGNYEQYF.

This clone has just a few counts. Read coverage stops 3 residues before the CDR3 terminus; the germline J gene supplies the remainder. The genes are TRBV6-1 and TRBJ1-1, with D perhaps TRBD1 (5 bases). Germline CDR1 reads MNHNS; CDR2 reads SASEGT. V was trimmed by 3 bases and J by 2 bases, leaving 10 bases between them. The CDR3 sequence is 14 residues long. The CDR3 region is CASSDQGTNTEAFF. CDR3 DNA, as far as it was read: TGTGCCAGCAGTGACCAGGGTACCAACACTGAA.

This clone was seen more than once but under ten times. Sequencing ends 3 residues short of the CDR3 end; the germline J gene provides the rest. V gene TRBV7-9 combines with J gene TRBJ2-5; D is perhaps TRBD1 (6 bases). The CDR3 is 15 amino acids. V shed 5 bases and J shed 5 bases, with 18 bases lying between them. Germline CDR1 is SEHNR and CDR2 is FQNEAQ (reference sequence). The CDR3 sequence: CASSLTQGGRETQYF. CDR3 DNA, as far as it was read: TGTGCCAGCAGCCTTACACAAGGGGGACGGGAGACC.

In regard to this clone: The CDR3 end is not reached by the read, which stops 3 residues before it; the germline J gene fills it in. The V and J genes are TRBV5-6 and TRBJ1-2, with D unresolved. Germline values: CDR1 SGHDT, CDR2 YYEEEE. Trimming pared 7 bases from V and 4 bases from J, leaving 14 bases between. The CDR3 sequence is 13 residues long. The CDR3 bases that were read are TGTGCCAGCCGCCCGAAGGGCATCTATGGC. Protein sequence: CASRPKGIYG. The entire CDR3 is CASRPKGIYGYTF.

This clone has a count of ten or more. The read is 3 residues too short to cover the CDR3 end, so that end is filled in from the germline J gene. The chain uses TRBV5-1 and TRBJ1-2; D perhaps matches TRBD1 (6 bases). The V gene's germline CDR1 is SGHRS and CDR2 YFSETQ. V was pared by 0 bases and J by 0 bases, with 9 bases between. The CDR3 spans 15 residues. Incomplete CDR3 DNA: TGCGCCAGCAGCTTGGGGACAGCATCTAACTATGGC. Its protein product is CASSLGTASNYG. The entire CDR3 reads CASSLGTASNYGYTF.

This clone was observed many times. The read stops 3 residues short of the end of the CDR3; the missing end is completed from the germline J gene. The rearrangement joins TRBV18 to TRBJ2-3; tentatively, D is TRBD2 (6 bases). The CDR3 is 17 residues long. V was cut by 3 bases and J by 0 bases, with 16 bases left in between. Germline CDR1 KGHSH, CDR2 LQKENI. This CDR3 is CASSPITSLSSTDTQYF. Partial CDR3 DNA: TGTGCCAGCTCACCGATTACTAGCTTATCTAGCACAGATACG.

This clone showed up just a few times. With the read ending 3 residues before the CDR3 end, the germline J gene is used to fill in that end. V usage is TRBV6-1 and J usage is TRBJ1-5; no definite D call. The CDR3 contains 16 residues. The V end was cut by 1 base, the J end by 2 bases, with 12 bases between. The germline V gene encodes CDR1 MNHNS and CDR2 SASEGT. CDR3: CASSEGAGSGNQPQHF. The covered CDR3 bases are TGTGCCAGCAGTGAAGGTGCGGGCAGTGGCAATCAGCCC.

This clone has just a few counts. The read falls 3 residues short of the CDR3 end, and the missing part is taken from the germline J gene. The chain couples TRBV7-2 to TRBJ2-7; TRBD2 might be the D (5 bases). The germline V gene has CDR1 SGHTA and CDR2 FQGNSA. The V end was cut by 6 bases, the J end by 5 bases, with 11 bases between. The CDR3 totals 12 residues. CDR3 sequence reads: CASRPGRHEQYF. The CDR3 bases that were read are TGTGCCAGCAGGCCGGGGAGACACGAG.

Many counts were recorded for this clone. Read sequence stops 3 residues before the CDR3 end, and the germline J gene provides the missing end. J is TRBJ2-6 and V is TRBV30, with D unresolved. The CDR3 consists of 16 residues. Trimming took off 1 base at V and 4 bases at J, with 14 bases between the two ends. Per germline, CDR1 GTSNPN and CDR2 SVGIG (reference sequence). The CDR3 region is CAWSGRHSLGANVLTF. The sequenced part of the CDR3 DNA is TGTGCCTGGAGTGGAAGACACTCTTTAGGGGCCAACGTC. Using reference TRBV30 and TRBJ2-6 for the parts outside the CDR3, the full variable domain is SQTIHQWPATLVQPVGSPLSLECTVEGTSNPNLYWYRQAAGRGLQLLFYSVGIGQISSEVPQNLSASRPQDRQFILSSKKLLLSDSGFYLCAWSGRHSLGANVLTFGAGSRLTVL.

CDR3 DNA, as far as it was read: TGTGCCAGCTCAACGAGGACAGGGGGTGGAGGCGAG. It yields the protein CASSTRTGGGGE. The whole CDR3 sequence reads CASSTRTGGGGEQYF. The rearrangement joins TRBV18 to TRBJ2-7; TRBD1 agrees at 10 bases. The read comes to an end 3 residues before the CDR3 does, leaving the germline J gene to fill in the end. This CDR3 spans 15 amino acids. Germline CDR1 reads KGHSH; CDR2 reads LQKENI. V dropped 5 bases and J dropped 6; count of bases not matched to a gene: 10.

In this sample, this clone turned up a few times. The CDR3 end falls 3 residues outside the read, so it is completed with the germline J gene. The chain joins TRBV19 to TRBJ1-6, with D hard to call. The ends were cut back, 11 bases at V and 2 bases at J, with 13 bases in the middle. Per the germline V gene, CDR1 is LNHDA and CDR2 is SQIVND (reference sequence). CDR3 length: 14 residues. CDR3 residues: CASKEGPYNSPLHF. The CDR3 bases that were read are TGTGCCTCAAAGGAGGGCCCCTATAATTCACCC.

This clone has a count of ten or more. At one end the junction does not follow the germline gene, possibly because of a read error. The read gets to within 3 residues of the CDR3 end, and the germline J gene fills in the rest. V is TRBV7-7 and J is TRBJ2-5; 12 bases map to TRBD2. CDR1 and CDR2 (germline): SSHAT, FNYEAQ (reference sequence). This CDR3 spans 16 amino acids. CDR3 DNA (partial): TGTGCTAGCAGCCCCGGACTAGCGGGGCTCCAAGAGACC. As protein: CASSPGLAGLQET. The complete CDR3 protein is CASSPGLAGLQETQYF.

Judged by abundance, this clone is medium-sized. Read data end 3 residues before the CDR3 end; the end is taken from the germline J gene. This chain links TRBV19 with TRBJ2-1; 10 bases fit TRBD2. The junction had 10 bases not matched to a gene; V was cut back by 2 bases and J by 9 bases. The germline CDR1 and CDR2 sequences are LNHDA and SQIVND (reference sequence). The CDR3 extends over 16 amino acids. CDR3 DNA, as far as it was read: TGTGCCAGTAGTATATGGGGTAGCGGGGGGATCGGTGAG. Translated, it gives CASSIWGSGGIGE. From start to end, the CDR3 is CASSIWGSGGIGEQFF.

This clone was seen a handful of times. At one boundary the junction diverges from the germline segment, which might be a read error. The read comes to an end 3 residues before the CDR3 does, leaving the germline J gene to fill in the end. The V and J genes are TRBV6-1 and TRBJ2-2; D might be TRBD1 (6 bases). There are 16 residues in the CDR3. Per the germline V gene, CDR1 is MNHNS and CDR2 is SASEGT. The sequenced part of the CDR3 DNA is TGTGCCAGCAGTGAAAATGGCAGGGGAAACATCGGGGAG. Residues: CASSENGRGNIGE. The entire CDR3 sequence reads CASSENGRGNIGELFF.

At least ten counts were recorded for this clone. The read ends 3 residues shy of where the CDR3 ends; the end is completed using the germline J gene. This chain joins TRBV19 and TRBJ2-1; 7 bases are a match to TRBD1. There are 16 residues in the CDR3. V lost 1 base, J lost 0 bases, and 3 bases stayed unmatched. The germline V gene has CDR1 LNHDA and CDR2 SQIVND (reference sequence). CDR3: CASSIVSGGSYNEQFF. CDR3 DNA (partial): TGTGCCAGTAGTATAGTTTCAGGGGGCTCCTACAATGAG.

In its sample, this clone was seen a few times. Read sequence stops 3 residues before the CDR3 end, and the germline J gene provides the missing end. This rearrangement joins TRBV7-2 to TRBJ1-1, with 7 bases fitting TRBD1. CDR1 is SGHTA and CDR2 is FQGNSA in the germline V gene. The CDR3 length is 12 residues. The part of the CDR3 DNA that was read is TGTGCCAGCAGCTCCCTGAGGGGGCGA. Translation gives CASSSLRGR. Given in full, the CDR3 is CASSSLRGRAFF.

This clone was recorded many times. Read data end 3 residues before the CDR3 end; the end is taken from the germline J gene. This rearrangement joins TRBV5-1 to TRBJ1-2; D not resolved. The CDR3 is made up of 15 amino acids. The V gene lost 5 bases and the J gene lost 1 base, with 15 bases spanning the gap. Germline loops: CDR1 SGHRS, CDR2 YFSETQ. CDR3 residues: CASRPVNFRNYGYTF. The sequenced part of the CDR3 DNA is TGCGCCAGCAGGCCCGTAAACTTCCGTAACTATGGC. Full variable domain (missing parts from reference TRBV5-1 and TRBJ1-2): KAGVTQTPRYLIKTRGQQVTLSCSPISGHRSVSWYQQTPGQGLQFLFEYFSETQRNKGNFPGRFSGRQFSNSRSEMNVSTLELGDSALYLCASRPVNFRNYGYTFGSGTRLTVV.

This clone has more than one count but fewer than ten. With the read ending 3 residues before the CDR3 end, the germline J gene is used to fill in that end. The chain combines TRBV7-8 with TRBJ2-2; D is uncertain. The CDR3 contains 13 residues. Germline-derived CDR1 and CDR2 are SGHVS and FQNEAQ. Trimming removed 7 bases at V and 1 base at J, with 7 bases between. This chain's CDR3 is CASNAGNTGELFF. CDR3 bases read: TGTGCCAGCAACGCCGGGAACACCGGGGAG.

In its sample, this clone was seen many times. The read is 3 residues too short to cover the CDR3 end, so that end is filled in from the germline J gene. This rearrangement joins TRBV20-1 to TRBJ2-6, with D perhaps assigned TRBD1 or TRBD2 (5 bases each). V was shortened by 3 bases and J by 0 bases, with 9 bases between the two germline ends. Per germline, CDR1 DFQATT and CDR2 SNEGSKA (reference sequence). The CDR3 contains 15 residues. CDR3 residues: CSASSGSSGANVLTF. CDR3 DNA (partial): TGCAGTGCTAGTTCAGGGAGCTCTGGGGCCAACGTC.